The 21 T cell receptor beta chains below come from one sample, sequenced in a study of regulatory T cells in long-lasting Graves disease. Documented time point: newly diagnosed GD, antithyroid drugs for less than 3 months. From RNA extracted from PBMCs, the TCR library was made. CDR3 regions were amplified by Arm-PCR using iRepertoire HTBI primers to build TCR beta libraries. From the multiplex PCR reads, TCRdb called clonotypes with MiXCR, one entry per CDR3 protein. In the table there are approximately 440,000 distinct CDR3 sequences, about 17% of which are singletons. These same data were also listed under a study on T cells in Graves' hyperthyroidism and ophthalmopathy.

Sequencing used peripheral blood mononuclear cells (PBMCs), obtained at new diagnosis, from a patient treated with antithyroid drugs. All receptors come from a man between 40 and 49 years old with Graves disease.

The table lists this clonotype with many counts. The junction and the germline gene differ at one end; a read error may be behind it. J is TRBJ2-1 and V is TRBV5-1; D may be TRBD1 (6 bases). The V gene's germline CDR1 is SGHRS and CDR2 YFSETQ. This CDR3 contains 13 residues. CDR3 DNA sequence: TGTGCCAGCAGCCGGGACAACTACAATGAGCAGTTCTTC. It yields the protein CASSRDNYNEQFF.

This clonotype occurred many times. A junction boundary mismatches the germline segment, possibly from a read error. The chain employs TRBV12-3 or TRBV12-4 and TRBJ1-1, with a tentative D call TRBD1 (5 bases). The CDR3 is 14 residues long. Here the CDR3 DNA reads TGCGCCAGCAGCTGGGGGGACCTGAACACTGAAGCTTTCTTT. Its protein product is CASSWGDLNTEAFF.

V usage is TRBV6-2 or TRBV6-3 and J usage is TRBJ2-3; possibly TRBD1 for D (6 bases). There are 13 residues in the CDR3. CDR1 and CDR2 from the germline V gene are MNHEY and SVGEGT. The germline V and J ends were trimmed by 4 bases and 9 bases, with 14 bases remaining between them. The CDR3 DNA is TGTGCCAGCAGTTTTGAACCCCAGGGGACGCAGTATTTT. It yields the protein CASSFEPQGTQYF.

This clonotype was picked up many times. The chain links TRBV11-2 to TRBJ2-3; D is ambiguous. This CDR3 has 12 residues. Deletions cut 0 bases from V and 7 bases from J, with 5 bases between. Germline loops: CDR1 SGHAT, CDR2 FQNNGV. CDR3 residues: CASSLERYTQYF. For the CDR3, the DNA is TGTGCCAGCAGCTTAGAGCGTTATACGCAGTATTTT.

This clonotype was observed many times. CDR3 residues: CASNEREGSEQFF. DNA of the CDR3: TGTGCCAGCAATGAGCGGGAGGGCAGTGAGCAGTTCTTC. The V and J genes are TRBV2 and TRBJ2-1, with TRBD2 identical over 10 bases. CDR3 length: 13 residues. Germline trimming cut 7 bases from V and 9 bases from J; bases unmatched to any gene: 6. CDR1 and CDR2 (germline): SNHLY, FYNNEI.

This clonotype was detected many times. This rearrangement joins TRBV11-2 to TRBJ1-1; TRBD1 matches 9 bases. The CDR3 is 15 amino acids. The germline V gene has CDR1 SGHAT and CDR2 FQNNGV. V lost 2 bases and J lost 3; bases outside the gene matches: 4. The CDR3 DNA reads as TGTGCCAGCAGCTTATTAGGACAGGGGTACACTGAAGCTTTCTTT. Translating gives CASSLLGQGYTEAFF. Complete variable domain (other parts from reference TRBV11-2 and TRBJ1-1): EAGVAQSPRYKIIEKRQSVAFWCNPISGHATLYWYQQILGQGPKLLIQFQNNGVVDDSQLPKDRFSAERLKGVDSTLKIQPAKLEDSAVYLCASSLLGQGYTEAFFGQGTRLTVV.

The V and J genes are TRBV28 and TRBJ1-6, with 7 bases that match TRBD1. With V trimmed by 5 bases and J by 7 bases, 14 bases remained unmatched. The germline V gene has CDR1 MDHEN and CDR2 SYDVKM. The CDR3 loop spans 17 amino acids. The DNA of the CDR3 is TGTGCCAGCAGTCCAGCGGGGAGGGGGCGGGTGAATTCACCCCTCCACTTT. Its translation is CASSPAGRGRVNSPLHF.

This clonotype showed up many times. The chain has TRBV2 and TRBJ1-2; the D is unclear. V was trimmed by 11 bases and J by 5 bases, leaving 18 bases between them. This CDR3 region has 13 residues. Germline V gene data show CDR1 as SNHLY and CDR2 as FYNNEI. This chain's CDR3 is CASGREGQYGYTF. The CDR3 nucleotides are TGTGCCTCCGGGCGGGAGGGTCAATATGGCTACACCTTC.

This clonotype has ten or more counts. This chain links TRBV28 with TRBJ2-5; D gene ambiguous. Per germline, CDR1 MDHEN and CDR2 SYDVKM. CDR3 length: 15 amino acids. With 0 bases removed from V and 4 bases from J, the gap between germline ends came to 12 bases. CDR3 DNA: TGTGCCAGCAGTTTATGGAGTCTAGGCATAGAGACCCAGTACTTC. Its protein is CASSLWSLGIETQYF.

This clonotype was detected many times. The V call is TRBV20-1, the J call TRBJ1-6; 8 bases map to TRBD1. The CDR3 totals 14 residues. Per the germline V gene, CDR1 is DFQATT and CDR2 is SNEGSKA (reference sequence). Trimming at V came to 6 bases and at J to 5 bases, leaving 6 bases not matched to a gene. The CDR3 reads CSAGQGGDNSPLHF. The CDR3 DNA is TGCAGTGCAGGACAGGGAGGGGATAATTCACCCCTCCACTTT.

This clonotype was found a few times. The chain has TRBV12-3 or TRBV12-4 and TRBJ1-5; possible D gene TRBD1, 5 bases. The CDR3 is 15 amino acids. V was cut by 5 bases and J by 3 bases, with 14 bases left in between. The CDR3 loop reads CASSQPTGLNQPQHF. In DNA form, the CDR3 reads TGTGCCAGCAGTCAACCTACAGGCCTCAATCAGCCCCAGCATTTT.

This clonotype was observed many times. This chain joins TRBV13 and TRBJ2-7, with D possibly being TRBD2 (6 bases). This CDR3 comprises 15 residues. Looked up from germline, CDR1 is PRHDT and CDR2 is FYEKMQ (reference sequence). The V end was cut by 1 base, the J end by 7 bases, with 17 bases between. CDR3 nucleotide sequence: TGTGCCAGCAGCTTAGAGCTCGGTGGAGGGAGGGAGCAGTACTTC. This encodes CASSLELGGGREQYF.

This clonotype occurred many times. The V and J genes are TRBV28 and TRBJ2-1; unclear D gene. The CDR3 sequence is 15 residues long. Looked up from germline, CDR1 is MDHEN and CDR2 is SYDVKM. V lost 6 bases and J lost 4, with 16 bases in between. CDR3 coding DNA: TGTGCCAGCAGAACTGACTTCGATGAATACAATGAGCAGTTCTTC. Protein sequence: CASRTDFDEYNEQFF.

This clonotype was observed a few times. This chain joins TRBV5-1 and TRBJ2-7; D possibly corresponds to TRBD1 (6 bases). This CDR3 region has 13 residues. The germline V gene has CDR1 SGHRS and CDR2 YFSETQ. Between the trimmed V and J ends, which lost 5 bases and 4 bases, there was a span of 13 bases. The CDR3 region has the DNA TGCGCCAGCAGAATAATCGGGACATACGAGCAGTACTTC. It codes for CASRIIGTYEQYF.

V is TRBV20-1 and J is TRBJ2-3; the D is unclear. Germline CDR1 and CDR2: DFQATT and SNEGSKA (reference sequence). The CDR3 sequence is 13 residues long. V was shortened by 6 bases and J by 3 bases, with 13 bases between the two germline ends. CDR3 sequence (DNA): TGCAGTGCCGGCGTAGTGGGTACAGATACGCAGTATTTT. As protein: CSAGVVGTDTQYF.

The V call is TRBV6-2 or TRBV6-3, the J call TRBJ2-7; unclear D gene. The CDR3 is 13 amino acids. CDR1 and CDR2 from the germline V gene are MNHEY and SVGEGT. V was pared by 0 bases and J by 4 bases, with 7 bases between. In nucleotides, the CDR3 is TGTGCCAGCAGTTACTCGAAACCGTACGAGCAGTACTTC. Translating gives CASSYSKPYEQYF.

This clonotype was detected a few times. The CDR3 is CASGQGLAAKSEQFF. The CDR3, as DNA: TGTGCTAGTGGTCAGGGACTAGCGGCCAAATCTGAGCAGTTCTTC. V gene TRBV12-5 combines with J gene TRBJ2-1; TRBD2 aligns across 11 bases. V trimming: 5 bases; J trimming: 9 bases; junction bases outside the gene matches: 9. Per germline, CDR1 LGHNT and CDR2 FRNRAP. This CDR3 is built from 15 residues. The whole variable domain, remainder taken from reference TRBV12-5 and TRBJ2-1, is DARVTQTPRHKVTEMGQEVTMRCQPILGHNTVFWYRQTMMQGLELLAYFRNRAPLDDSGMPKDRFSAEMPDATLATLKIQPSEPRDSAVYFCASGQGLAAKSEQFFGPGTRLTVL.

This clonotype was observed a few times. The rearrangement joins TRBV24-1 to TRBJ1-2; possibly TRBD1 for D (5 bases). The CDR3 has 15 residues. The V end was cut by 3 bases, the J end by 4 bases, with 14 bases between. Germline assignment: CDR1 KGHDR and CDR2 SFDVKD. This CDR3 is CATSDRDTGSYGYTF. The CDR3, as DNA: TGTGCCACCAGTGATAGGGATACAGGCAGCTATGGCTACACCTTC.

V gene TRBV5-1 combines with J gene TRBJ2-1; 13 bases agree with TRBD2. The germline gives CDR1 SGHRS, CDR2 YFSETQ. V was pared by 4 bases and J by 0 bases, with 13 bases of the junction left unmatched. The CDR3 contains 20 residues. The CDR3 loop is CASSPTTSGRPLPSYNEQFF. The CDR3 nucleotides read TGCGCCAGCAGCCCGACGACTAGCGGGAGGCCTCTCCCCTCCTACAATGAGCAGTTCTTC.

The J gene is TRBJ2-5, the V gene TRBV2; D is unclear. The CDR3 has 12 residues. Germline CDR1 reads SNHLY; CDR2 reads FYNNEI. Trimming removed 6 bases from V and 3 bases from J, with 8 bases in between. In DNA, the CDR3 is TGTGCCAGCAGCGTGGTCAAAGAGACCCAGTACTTC. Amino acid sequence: CASSVVKETQYF.

The CDR3 region is CTYQTMGESGELFF. CDR3 coding DNA: TGTACCTACCAAACTATGGGCGAAAGCGGGGAGCTGTTTTTT. V gene TRBV7-9 combines with J gene TRBJ2-2; D is unclear. The CDR3 length is 14 residues. Looked up from germline, CDR1 is SEHNR and CDR2 is FQNEAQ (reference sequence).